This T cell receptor beta chain was captured by sequencing in a study of T cell responses to AZD1222 COVID-19 vaccine. V dropped 1 base and J dropped 8 bases, with 15 bases sitting between them. The germline V gene encodes CDR1 LGHDT and CDR2 YNNKEL (reference sequence). CDR3 length: 15 residues. Study-level points and caveats: Reports say nearly half of spike-specific TCRs go after unmutated variant regions.

Clones were sequenced by immunoSEQ multiplex PCR, and TCRdb holds only the in-frame ones, with some missing. The repertoire consists of 150,000 or so clones, with around 92% occurring once and the leading ten covering around 3.5%. In the case of this clone: Its antigen remains unknown.

Pooling was applied to second doses at about 4 or about 12 weeks. The rearrangement uses TRBV3-1 (or the pseudogene TRBV3-2) and TRBJ2-1, with D hard to call. Here the sequenced sample was peripheral blood, taken 28 days after the second AZD1222 dose. The clonotype originates from an adult who received the AZD1222 COVID-19 vaccine. CDR3 in amino acids: CASSQVGGVFHEQFF. The CDR3 nucleotides are TGTGCCAGCAGCCAAGTAGGCGGAGTATTTCATGAGCAGTTCTTC.